This T cell receptor beta chain was recovered during a study of CD8 T cells in Susac syndrome. RNA, at roughly 0.45 to 1 ug, was reverse transcribed with random hexamers. Amplification of TCR beta CDR3 by immunoSEQ multiplex PCR spanned 54 Vbeta and 13 Jbeta. One entry per CDR3 protein, called by TCRdb with MiXCR from the immunoSEQ multiplex PCR reads. The sample holds about 210,000 distinct CDR3 sequences, roughly 96% seen once. This CDR3 is built from 16 residues. V was pared by 5 bases and J by 2 bases, with 17 bases between. Germline V gene data show CDR1 as LNHDA and CDR2 as SQIVND (reference sequence). CD8+ and CD4+ blood T cells underwent TCR beta sequencing. FACS was used to enrich TEMRA cells, whereas the CD8+ and CD4+ T cells were obtained by negative isolation.

Sample: CD4+ T cells from PBMCs. The receptor comes from a human donor with multiple sclerosis. The chain links TRBV19 to TRBJ2-3; a possible D gene is TRBD2 (7 bases). The CDR3 reads CASSRGAWTFTDTQYF. The CDR3 DNA reads TGTGCCAGTAGTCGGGGGGCCTGGACTTTCACAGATACGCAGTATTTT.